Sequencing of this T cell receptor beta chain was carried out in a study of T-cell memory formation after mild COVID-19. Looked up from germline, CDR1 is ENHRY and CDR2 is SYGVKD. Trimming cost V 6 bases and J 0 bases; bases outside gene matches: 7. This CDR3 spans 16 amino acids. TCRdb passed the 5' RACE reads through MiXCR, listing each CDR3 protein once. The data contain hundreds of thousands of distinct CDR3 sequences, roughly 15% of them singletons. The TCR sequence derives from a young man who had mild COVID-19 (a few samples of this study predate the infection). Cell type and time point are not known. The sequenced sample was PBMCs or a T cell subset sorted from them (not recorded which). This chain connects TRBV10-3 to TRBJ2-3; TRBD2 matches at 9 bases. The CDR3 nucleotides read TGTGCCATCAGGGGGGGACTAGCTCCAAGCACAGATACGCAGTATTTT. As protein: CAIRGGLAPSTDTQYF.